These 25 T cell receptor beta chains share one sample of origin, sequenced in a study of spatial heterogeneity in lung cancer. TCRdb reprocessed the 5' RACE reads with MiXCR, giving one entry per CDR3 protein. This sample yields around 45,000 distinct CDR3 sequences, of which under 25% are seen a single time; 6.5% to 9% belongs to the top ten. Time point denoted: blood at routine non-recurrence follow-up after resection. The sequences come from PBMCs, collected at follow-up. These TCRs come from a female donor with early-stage non-small cell lung cancer.

The chain has TRBV7-9 and TRBJ1-3, with D unresolved. V was cut by 6 bases and J by 0 bases, with 12 bases left in between. Germline V lookup: CDR1 SEHNR, CDR2 FQNEAQ (reference sequence). This CDR3 is built from 15 residues. CDR3 in amino acids: CASRNSFSSGNTIYF. The CDR3 DNA reads as TGTGCCAGCAGAAACAGCTTTTCCTCTGGAAACACCATATATTTT.

Only a few counts were recorded for this clonotype. This chain links TRBV7-9 with TRBJ1-5; D gene unclear. Trimming removed 1 base at V and 7 bases at J, with 8 bases between. Germline CDR1 and CDR2: SEHNR and FQNEAQ (reference sequence). The CDR3 consists of 13 residues. This CDR3 is CASSLERNQPQHF. The CDR3 region has the DNA TGTGCCAGCAGCTTAGAGAGAAACCAGCCCCAGCATTTT. The full variable domain, in which reference TRBV7-9 and TRBJ1-5 provide the parts outside the CDR3, is DTGVSQNPRHKITKRGQNVTFRCDPISEHNRLYWYRQTLGQGPEFLTYFQNEAQLEKSRLLSDRFSAERPKGSFSTLEIQRTEQGDSAMYLCASSLERNQPQHFGDGTRLSIL.

This clonotype was seen at least ten times. V is TRBV4-2 and J is TRBJ2-1, with D uncertain. The germline V gene encodes CDR1 LGHNA and CDR2 YNFKEQ. The CDR3 loop spans 14 amino acids. Trimming pared 4 bases from V and 4 bases from J, leaving 11 bases between. CDR3 region: CASSPQGSYNEQFF. The CDR3 nucleotides are TGTGCCAGCAGCCCTCAAGGATCGTACAATGAGCAGTTCTTC.

The chain joins TRBV7-3 to TRBJ2-5; a possible D gene is TRBD2 (7 bases). Germline-derived CDR1 and CDR2 are SGHTA and FQGTGA. The CDR3 covers 19 residues. The V end was cut by 5 bases, the J end by 0 bases, with 25 bases between. CDR3 loop: CASSPSSAGAILDQETQYF. The CDR3 DNA sequence: TGTGCCAGCAGCCCAAGTTCCGCGGGGGCCATACTGGACCAAGAGACCCAGTACTTC.

In DNA, the CDR3 is TGTGCCAGCGGTACAGGGGGCGCGACAAAACTGTTTTTT. Protein sequence: CASGTGGATKLFF. V usage is TRBV6-5 and J usage is TRBJ1-4; 9 positions agree with TRBD1. Germline V gene lookup returns CDR1 MNHEY and CDR2 SVGAGI. The CDR3 sequence is 13 residues long. V trimming: 8 bases; J trimming: 10 bases; junction bases outside the gene matches: 8.

The chain recombines TRBV28 with TRBJ2-3; possible D gene TRBD1, 5 bases. CDR1 and CDR2 (germline): MDHEN, SYDVKM. The CDR3 has 15 residues. Trimming cost V 8 bases and J 0 bases, with 15 bases left between them. Here the CDR3 reads CASPPRQGSTDTQYF. CDR3 bases: TGTGCCAGCCCTCCACGTCAGGGCAGCACAGATACGCAGTATTTT.

This clonotype was seen a few times. The chain links TRBV5-1 to TRBJ1-1, with D possibly being TRBD1 (5 bases). Germline assignment: CDR1 SGHRS and CDR2 YFSETQ. The CDR3 length is 15 residues. V was cut by 4 bases and J by 4 bases, with 17 bases left in between. The CDR3 DNA reads as TGCGCCAGCAGCCGGGAGGGCAGGGTTGGCACTGAAGCTTTCTTT. Its protein is CASSREGRVGTEAFF.

This clonotype was observed a few times. V and J are TRBV5-5 and TRBJ2-7; D is ambiguous. The length of the CDR3 is 13 residues. The V gene lost 1 base and the J gene lost 5 bases, with 10 bases spanning the gap. CDR1 is SGHKS, CDR2 YYEKEE, per germline (reference sequence). The CDR3, as DNA: TGTGCCAGCAGCTTGATTCGCGTCCACGAGCAGTACTTC. This codes for CASSLIRVHEQYF.

This clonotype was seen repeatedly, ten times or more. The CDR3 DNA sequence: TGTGCCAGCAGCTCGCCGAGGCTACTAGCGGCGTACAATGAGCAGTTCTTC. Protein product: CASSSPRLLAAYNEQFF. The chain links TRBV7-9 to TRBJ2-1; TRBD2 aligns across 8 bases. CDR1 is SEHNR and CDR2 is FQNEAQ in the germline V gene (reference sequence). This CDR3 comprises 17 residues. The ends lost 4 bases at V and 4 bases at J; junction bases unmatched: 12.

The chain recombines TRBV18 with TRBJ2-5; D is unresolved. This CDR3 region has 14 residues. The germline gives CDR1 KGHSH, CDR2 LQKENI. V lost 6 bases, J lost 1 base, and 12 bases lay in between. This CDR3 reads CASSPAQTQETQYF. CDR3 DNA: TGTGCCAGCTCGCCTGCACAAACCCAAGAGACCCAGTACTTC.

The chain couples TRBV7-9 to TRBJ2-2; D might be TRBD1 or TRBD2, each matching 5 bases. The germline CDR1 and CDR2 sequences are SEHNR and FQNEAQ (reference sequence). The CDR3 is 13 amino acids. Trimming shortened V by 2 bases and J by 7 bases, and 8 bases separated the two germline ends. The CDR3 sequence: CASSLLGVGELFF. CDR3 in DNA: TGTGCCAGCAGCTTACTGGGGGTCGGGGAGCTGTTTTTT.

This clonotype has a count of ten or more. CDR3 sequence (DNA): TGCGCCAGCAACCCATCGGCCAGGGCGAGCTCCTACGAGCAGTACTTC. Its translation is CASNPSARASSYEQYF. The genes are TRBV5-1 and TRBJ2-7; D is possibly TRBD1 (5 bases). The CDR3 length is 16 residues. CDR1 and CDR2 (germline): SGHRS, YFSETQ. Trimming pared 6 bases from V and 0 bases from J, leaving 19 bases between.

The chain is built from TRBV6-6 and TRBJ2-1; no definite D call. V shed 8 bases and J shed 8 bases, with 13 bases lying between them. CDR3 size: 12 residues. Germline CDR1 reads MNHNY; CDR2 reads SVGAGI (reference sequence). DNA of the CDR3: TGTGCCAGCGGCCCCAGCCGGGATGAGCAGTTCTTC. This translates into CASGPSRDEQFF.

The chain employs TRBV20-1 and TRBJ1-1; the D is unclear. The V and J ends lost 0 bases and 10 bases respectively, with 12 bases between them. The CDR3 totals 12 residues. Per germline, CDR1 DFQATT and CDR2 SNEGSKA (reference sequence). The chain's CDR3 is CSARDISPGAFF. CDR3 coding DNA: TGCAGTGCTAGAGACATAAGTCCGGGAGCTTTCTTT.

The chain couples TRBV15 to TRBJ2-2; D is unclear. Trimming cost V 0 bases and J 6 bases, with 11 bases left between them. The germline V gene encodes CDR1 LNHNV and CDR2 YYDKDF (reference sequence). CDR3 length: 15 residues. CDR3 nucleotide sequence: TGTGCCACCAGCAGAGATGCAGCAGGTCCCGGGGAGCTGTTTTTT. It encodes CATSRDAAGPGELFF.

This rearrangement joins TRBV5-6 to TRBJ2-5, with a weak D call TRBD1 (5 bases). CDR3 length equals 13 residues. Germline CDR1 SGHDT, CDR2 YYEEEE. V was cut by 4 bases and J by 0 bases, with 7 bases left in between. CDR3 in DNA: TGTGCCAGCAGCCGACAGTACCAAGAGACCCAGTACTTC. Translating gives CASSRQYQETQYF. Drawing the rest from reference TRBV5-6 and TRBJ2-5, the complete variable domain is DAGVTQSPTHLIKTRGQQVTLRCSPKSGHDTVSWYQQALGQGPQFIFQYYEEEERQRGNFPDRFSGHQFPNYSSELNVNALLLGDSALYLCASSRQYQETQYFGPGTRLLVL.

In this sample, this clonotype turned up many times. This chain connects TRBV15 to TRBJ2-3, with 12 bases fitting TRBD2. From germline, CDR1 is LNHNV and CDR2 YYDKDF (reference sequence). There are 17 residues in the CDR3. The ends lost 0 bases at V and 3 bases at J; junction bases unmatched: 4. This chain's CDR3 is CATSRDRLAGETDTQYF. CDR3 bases: TGTGCCACCAGCAGAGATCGACTAGCGGGAGAGACAGATACGCAGTATTTT.

The J gene is TRBJ2-1, the V gene TRBV29-1; the match to TRBD2 covers 8 bases. With V trimmed by 0 bases and J by 9 bases, 10 bases remained unmatched. Per germline, CDR1 SQVTM and CDR2 ANQGSEA. CDR3 length equals 15 residues. The CDR3 loop is CSVEDRGLAGGEQFF. The CDR3 DNA reads as TGCAGCGTTGAAGATCGCGGACTAGCCGGGGGTGAGCAGTTCTTC.

This clonotype was seen ten or more times. V and J are TRBV7-9 and TRBJ2-5, with a possible D match to TRBD1 (5 bases). The CDR3 runs 13 residues. V lost 1 base, J lost 7 bases, and 10 bases lay in between. Germline CDR1 and CDR2: SEHNR and FQNEAQ (reference sequence). The CDR3 DNA is TGTGCCAGCAGCTTAGAAGGGGTCGGGACCCAGTACTTC. Its translation is CASSLEGVGTQYF.

This clonotype was counted ten times or more. The chain is built from TRBV21-1 and TRBJ2-7. TRBV21-1 is a known pseudogene. The CDR3 sequence is 11 residues long. CDR3: CASPIPYEQYF. In DNA, the CDR3 is TGTGCCAGCCCAATTCCCTACGAGCAGTACTTC.

For this clonotype: Since a much larger clone is just one base distant, this may be a read error. The V and J genes are TRBV7-6 and TRBJ2-1; 10 bases are a match to TRBD2. The CDR3 consists of 14 residues. The germline V gene has CDR1 SGHVS and CDR2 FNYEAQ. Trimming took 5 bases from V and 11 from J; bases not matched to a gene: 9. CDR3 sequence: CASSRSGRMYKQFF. The CDR3 bases are TGTGCCAGCAGCCGTAGCGGGAGGATGTATAAGCAGTTCTTC.

This clonotype was observed at least ten times. The chain combines TRBV12-3 or TRBV12-4 with TRBJ1-5; TRBD1 is a possible D gene (5 bases). V dropped 6 bases and J dropped 6 bases, with 15 bases sitting between them. This CDR3 is built from 14 residues. CDR3 loop: CASSPVGETQPQHF. The CDR3 DNA is TGTGCCAGCAGCCCGGTGGGGGAAACTCAGCCCCAGCATTTT.

This clonotype was picked up many times. CDR3: CSARNSGSTGELFF. CDR3 coding DNA: TGCAGTGCTAGAAACAGCGGTTCCACCGGGGAGCTGTTTTTT. The rearrangement joins TRBV20-1 to TRBJ2-2; a weak D match, TRBD2 (5 bases). Germline-derived CDR1 and CDR2 are DFQATT and SNEGSKA (reference sequence). The V end lost 2 bases, the J end lost 4 bases, and 11 bases lay between the germline ends. CDR3 length: 14 residues.

V and J are TRBV6-5 and TRBJ2-5, with D tentatively TRBD1 (6 bases). The CDR3 contains 14 residues. Germline V CDR1 and CDR2: MNHEY, SVGAGI. The V gene lost 6 bases and the J gene lost 2 bases, with 13 bases spanning the gap. The CDR3 bases are TGTGCCAGCAGCAAGTGGACAGCACAAGAGACCCAGTACTTC. This encodes CASSKWTAQETQYF.

Many counts were recorded for this clonotype. The CDR3 protein is CASKHYEQYF. The CDR3, as DNA: TGTGCCAGCAAACATTACGAGCAGTACTTC. The chain couples TRBV27 to TRBJ2-7; D ambiguous. The CDR3 runs to 10 residues. CDR1 is MNHEY and CDR2 is SMNVEV in the germline V gene (reference sequence). Trimming shortened V by 7 bases and J by 4 bases, and 5 bases separated the two germline ends.